These T cell receptor beta chains were read from a single sample in a study of a mutant IDH1 vaccine in newly diagnosed glioma. Clones were read by immunoSEQ multiplex PCR, and TCRdb kept only the in-frame ones, dropping some. The data contain 88,000 or so clones, about 82% of them singletons. These receptors' targets are unknown. This sample comprised PBMCs, obtained from a glioma patient whose treatment included an IDH1 peptide vaccine. These receptors came from a man between 25 and 39 years old with glioma. Some clones in this sample may be carry-over from other donors' samples. The CDR3 runs from the conserved cysteine through the conserved F or W. The D gene is left open where the match is weak. Size values are once, few and many counts, or a class for expanded clones, and some rows have none.

V gene	clone size	D gene	J gene	CDR3 length	CDR3 protein	CDR3 DNA
TRBV5-4	-	-	TRBJ1-5	13	CASSLDGYQPQHF	TGTGCCAGCAGCTTGGACGGCTATCAGCCCCAGCATTTT
TRBV7-8	-	TRBD2	TRBJ2-1	20	CASSLVFSAGGTDSYNEQFF	TGTGCCAGCAGCTTAGTTTTTTCGGCGGGGGGGACCGACTCCTACAATGAGCAGTTCTTC
TRBV6-4	-	-	TRBJ1-2	14	CASSDSRGRGGYTF	TGTGCCAGCAGTGACTCGAGAGGGAGAGGCGGCTACACCTTC
TRBV30	-	TRBD1	TRBJ1-2	14	CALKGDRGHYGYTF	TGTGCCCTAAAGGGGGACAGGGGGCACTATGGCTACACCTTC
TRBV5-4	-	TRBD1	TRBJ1-4	16	CASSLGARTGNEKLFF	TGTGCCAGCAGCTTAGGTGCTCGGACAGGGAATGAAAAACTGTTTTTT
TRBV7-9	-	-	TRBJ1-4	12	CASSLVREKLFF	TGTGCCAGCAGCTTAGTGAGGGAAAAACTGTTTTTT
TRBV5-6	-	-	TRBJ2-5	13	CASSWTLQETQYF	TGTGCCAGCAGCTGGACCCTTCAGGAGACCCAGTACTTC
TRBV10-2	-	-	TRBJ2-1	18	CASSEFLQTRDPRNEQFF	TGCGCCAGCAGTGAATTTCTACAAACTAGAGATCCGAGGAATGAGCAGTTCTTC
TRBV2	-	TRBD1	TRBJ2-5	16	CASSEEDREYQETQYF	TGTGCCAGCAGTGAGGAGGACAGGGAGTACCAAGAGACCCAGTACTTC
TRBV19	-	TRBD2	TRBJ2-7	13	CASSPGLAREQYF	TGTGCCAGTAGTCCGGGACTAGCGCGGGAGCAGTACTTC
TRBV5-1	-	TRBD1	TRBJ2-2	15	CASSRGQGATGELFF	TGCGCCAGCAGCCGGGGACAGGGGGCTACCGGGGAGCTGTTTTTT
TRBV5-4	-	-	TRBJ2-5	13	CASSVNKGGTQYF	TGTGCCAGCAGCGTTAATAAGGGGGGGACCCAGTACTTC
TRBV10-2	few	-	TRBJ1-5	15	CASSNPVTGNQPQHF	TGCGCCAGCAGTAACCCGGTGACAGGCAATCAGCCCCAGCATTTT
TRBV4-3	-	-	TRBJ1-1	15	CASSQEPFHRTEAFF	TGCGCCAGCAGCCAAGAACCTTTTCATAGGACTGAAGCTTTCTTT
TRBV5-1	few	-	TRBJ1-1	14	CASSLDAAFTEAFF	TGCGCCAGCAGCTTGGATGCAGCCTTCACTGAAGCTTTCTTT
TRBV5-1	-	-	TRBJ2-1	20	CASSLFVPVGRGASYNEQFF	TGCGCCAGCAGCTTATTTGTGCCCGTGGGGCGTGGGGCCTCCTACAATGAGCAGTTCTTC
TRBV28	once	-	TRBJ2-2	11	CATRGTGELFF	TGTGCCACCCGGGGTACCGGGGAGCTGTTTTTT
TRBV4-2	-	-	TRBJ2-1	16	CASSHQNGKWNNEQFF	TGTGCCAGCAGCCACCAAAACGGGAAATGGAACAATGAGCAGTTCTTC
TRBV14	-	-	TRBJ2-5	14	CASSPWRDGETQYF	TGTGCCAGCAGCCCTTGGAGGGACGGAGAGACCCAGTACTTC
TRBV19	-	-	TRBJ1-2	14	CASSYQSSNYGYTF	TGTGCCAGTAGTTATCAAAGTTCTAACTATGGCTACACCTTC
TRBV27	-	TRBD2	TRBJ2-1	15	CASSIGTSGGSEQFF	TGTGCCAGCAGTATCGGGACTAGCGGGGGGAGTGAGCAGTTCTTC
TRBV10-3	-	TRBD2	TRBJ2-3	16	CAISKIAGGRTDTQYF	TGTGCCATCAGTAAAATAGCGGGAGGGCGCACAGATACGCAGTATTTT
TRBV11-2	-	-	TRBJ1-6	15	CASSLNPGHNSPLHF	TGTGCCAGCAGCTTAAACCCAGGACATAATTCACCCCTCCACTTT
TRBV5-1	-	-	TRBJ2-1	15	CASSLGSALRGEQFF	TGCGCCAGCAGCTTGGGTAGCGCCCTCCGCGGTGAGCAGTTCTTC
TRBV7-8	-	-	TRBJ2-2	15	CASSFFGGDTGELFF	TGTGCCAGCAGCTTTTTCGGTGGAGACACCGGGGAGCTGTTTTTT
TRBV7-2	-	-	TRBJ2-2	12	CASSLRLGELFF	TGTGCCAGCAGCTTACGGTTAGGGGAGCTGTTTTTT
TRBV6-5	-	TRBD1	TRBJ1-3	15	CASSLDRAPGNTIYF	TGTGCCAGCAGTTTAGACAGGGCCCCTGGAAACACCATATATTTT
TRBV5-1	-	-	TRBJ1-2	15	CASRMLDIANYGYTF	TGCGCCAGCCGTATGCTAGATATAGCTAACTATGGCTACACCTTC